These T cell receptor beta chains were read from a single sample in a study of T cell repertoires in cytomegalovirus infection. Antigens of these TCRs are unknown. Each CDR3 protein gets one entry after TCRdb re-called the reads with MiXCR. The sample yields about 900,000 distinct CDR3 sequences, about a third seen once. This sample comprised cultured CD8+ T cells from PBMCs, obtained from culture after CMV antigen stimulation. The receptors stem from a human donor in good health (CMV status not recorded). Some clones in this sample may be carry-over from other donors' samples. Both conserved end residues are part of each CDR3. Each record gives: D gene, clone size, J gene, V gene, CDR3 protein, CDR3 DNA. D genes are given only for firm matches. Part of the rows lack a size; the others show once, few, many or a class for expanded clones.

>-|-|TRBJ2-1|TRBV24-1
CATSDPWGPSNEQFF
TGTGCCACCAGTGATCCTTGGGGACCTTCCAATGAGCAGTTCTTC
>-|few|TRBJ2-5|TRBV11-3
CASSLGELKQETQYF
TGTGCCAGCAGCTTAGGGGAACTGAAACAAGAGACCCAGTACTTC
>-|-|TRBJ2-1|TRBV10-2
CASSESTDEQFF
TGCGCCAGCAGTGAGTCGACGGATGAGCAGTTCTTC
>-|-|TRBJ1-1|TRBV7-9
CASSSTIEGTLNTEAFF
TGTGCCAGCAGCTCAACGATTGAAGGGACCCTGAACACTGAAGCTTTCTTT
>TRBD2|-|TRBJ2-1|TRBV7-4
CASSQRQLAGKYNEQFF
TGTGCCAGCAGCCAAAGACAGCTAGCGGGGAAGTACAATGAGCAGTTCTTC
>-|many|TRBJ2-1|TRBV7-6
CASSLGMGEQFF
TGTGCCAGCAGCTTAGGTATGGGAGAGCAGTTCTTC
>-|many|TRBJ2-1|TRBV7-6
CASSLGQGLRNEQFF
TGTGCCAGCAGCTTAGGCCAGGGTTTGCGCAATGAGCAGTTCTTC
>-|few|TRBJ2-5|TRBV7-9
CASSLTFGGQETQYF
TGTGCCAGCAGCCTTACTTTCGGCGGCCAAGAGACCCAGTACTTC
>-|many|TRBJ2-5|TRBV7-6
CASSARNGQETQYF
TGTGCCAGCAGCGCCCGGAACGGCCAAGAGACCCAGTACTTC
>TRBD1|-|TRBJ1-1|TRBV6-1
CASSEMRTGTVEAFF
TGTGCCAGCAGTGAGATGAGGACAGGGACCGTCGAAGCTTTCTTT
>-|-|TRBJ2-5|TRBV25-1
CASKRSETQYF
TGTGCCAGCAAGCGGTCAGAGACCCAGTACTTC
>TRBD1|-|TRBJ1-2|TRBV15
CATSRPNRGRSNYGYTF
TGTGCCACCAGCAGGCCGAACAGGGGGCGGTCTAACTATGGCTACACCTTC
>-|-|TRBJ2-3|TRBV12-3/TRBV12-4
CASSLRASTDTQYF
TGTGCCAGCAGCCTACGGGCCAGCACAGATACGCAGTATTTT
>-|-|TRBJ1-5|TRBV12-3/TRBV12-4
CASSASGGREDQPQHF
TGTGCCAGCAGTGCCAGCGGGGGGAGGGAAGATCAGCCCCAGCATTTT
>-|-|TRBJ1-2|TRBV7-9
CASSEAFYGYTF
TGTGCCAGCAGCGAAGCTTTCTATGGCTACACCTTC
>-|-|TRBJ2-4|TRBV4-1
CASSQVAGNIQYF
TGCGCCAGCAGCCAAGTGGCCGGAAACATTCAGTACTTC
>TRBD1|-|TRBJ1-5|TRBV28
CASRQGGAQPQHF
TGTGCCAGCAGGCAGGGGGGTGCTCAGCCCCAGCATTTT
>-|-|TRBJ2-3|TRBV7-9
CASSSTGGGPDTQYF
TGTGCCAGCAGCTCTACAGGGGGGGGGCCAGATACGCAGTATTTT
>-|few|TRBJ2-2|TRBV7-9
CASSSALTGELFF
TGTGCCAGCAGCTCCGCACTCACCGGGGAGCTGTTTTTT
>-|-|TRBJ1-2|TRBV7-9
CASSLDVFGYTF
TGTGCCAGCAGCTTAGATGTATTTGGCTACACCTTC
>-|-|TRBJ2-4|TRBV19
CASSIVHRRAKNIQYF
TGTGCCAGTAGTATAGTTCACAGACGAGCCAAAAACATTCAGTACTTC
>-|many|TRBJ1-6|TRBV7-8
CASSGHGSLFTLHF
TGTGCCAGCAGCGGACACGGAAGCCTATTCACCCTCCACTTT